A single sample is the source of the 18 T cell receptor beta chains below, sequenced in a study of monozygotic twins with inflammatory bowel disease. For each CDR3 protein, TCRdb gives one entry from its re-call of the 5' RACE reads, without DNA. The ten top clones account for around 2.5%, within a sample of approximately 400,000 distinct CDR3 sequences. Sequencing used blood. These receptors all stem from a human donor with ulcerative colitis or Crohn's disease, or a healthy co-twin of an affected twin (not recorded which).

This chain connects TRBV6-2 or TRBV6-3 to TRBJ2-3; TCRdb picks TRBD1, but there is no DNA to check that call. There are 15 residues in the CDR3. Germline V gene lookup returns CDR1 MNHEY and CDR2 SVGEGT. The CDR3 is CASSYQALGADTQYF.

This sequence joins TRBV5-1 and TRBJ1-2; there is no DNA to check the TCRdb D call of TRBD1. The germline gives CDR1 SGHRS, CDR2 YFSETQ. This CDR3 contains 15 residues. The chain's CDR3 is CASSLDAGGIDGYTF.

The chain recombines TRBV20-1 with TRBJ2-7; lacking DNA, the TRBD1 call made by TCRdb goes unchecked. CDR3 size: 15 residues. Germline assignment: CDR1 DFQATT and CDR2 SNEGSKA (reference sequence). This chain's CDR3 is CSARAGTGQAYEQYF.

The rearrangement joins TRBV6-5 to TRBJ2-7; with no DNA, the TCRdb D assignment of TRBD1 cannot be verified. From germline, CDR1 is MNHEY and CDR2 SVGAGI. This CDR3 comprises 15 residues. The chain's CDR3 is CASSYDRSPSYEQYF.

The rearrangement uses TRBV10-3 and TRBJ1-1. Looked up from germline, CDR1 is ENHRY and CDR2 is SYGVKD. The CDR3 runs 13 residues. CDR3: CAIQSKRDTEAFF.

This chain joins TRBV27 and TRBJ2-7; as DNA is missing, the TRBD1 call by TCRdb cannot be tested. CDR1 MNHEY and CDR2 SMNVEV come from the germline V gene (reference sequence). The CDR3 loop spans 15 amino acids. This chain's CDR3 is CASSLKGRGTYEQYF.

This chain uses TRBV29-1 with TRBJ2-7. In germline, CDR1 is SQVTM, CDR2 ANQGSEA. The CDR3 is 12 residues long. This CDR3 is CGVEQHDYEQYF.

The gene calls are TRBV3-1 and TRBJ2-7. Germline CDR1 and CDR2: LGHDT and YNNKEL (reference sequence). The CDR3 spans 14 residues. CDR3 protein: CASSQDVGRYEQYF.

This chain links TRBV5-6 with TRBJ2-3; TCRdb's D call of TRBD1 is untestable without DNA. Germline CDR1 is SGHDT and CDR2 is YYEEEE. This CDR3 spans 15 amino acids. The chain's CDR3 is CASSSRGRGTDTQYF.

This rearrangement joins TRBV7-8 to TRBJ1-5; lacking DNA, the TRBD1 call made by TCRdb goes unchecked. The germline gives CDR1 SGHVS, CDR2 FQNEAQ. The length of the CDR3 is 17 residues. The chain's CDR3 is CASSRGQIIQGYQPQHF.

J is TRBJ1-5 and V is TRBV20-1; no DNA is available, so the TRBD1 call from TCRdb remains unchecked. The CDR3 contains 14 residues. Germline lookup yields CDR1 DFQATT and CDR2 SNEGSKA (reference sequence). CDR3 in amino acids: CSAPGTGVNQPQHF.

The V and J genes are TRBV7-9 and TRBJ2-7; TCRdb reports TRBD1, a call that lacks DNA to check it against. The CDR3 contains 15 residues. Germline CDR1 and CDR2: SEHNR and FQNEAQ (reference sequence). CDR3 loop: CASSLSGGAGFEQYF. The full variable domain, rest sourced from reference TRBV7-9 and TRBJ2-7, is DTGVSQNPRHKITKRGQNVTFRCDPISEHNRLYWYRQTLGQGPEFLTYFQNEAQLEKSRLLSDRFSAERPKGSFSTLEIQRTEQGDSAMYLCASSLSGGAGFEQYFGPGTRLTVT.

The CDR3 region is CATNPQLGTGYTF. The genes are TRBV12-3 or TRBV12-4 and TRBJ1-2; there is no DNA to check the TCRdb D call of TRBD1. The CDR3 spans 13 residues.

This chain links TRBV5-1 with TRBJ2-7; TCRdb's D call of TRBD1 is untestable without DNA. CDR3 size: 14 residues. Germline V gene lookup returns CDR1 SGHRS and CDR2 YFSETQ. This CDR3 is CASGSGTGDYEQYF.

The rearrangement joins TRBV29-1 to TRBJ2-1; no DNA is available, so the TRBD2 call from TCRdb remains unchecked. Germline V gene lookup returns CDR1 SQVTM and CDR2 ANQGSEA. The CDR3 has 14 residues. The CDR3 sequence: CSAAAAGRYNEQFF.

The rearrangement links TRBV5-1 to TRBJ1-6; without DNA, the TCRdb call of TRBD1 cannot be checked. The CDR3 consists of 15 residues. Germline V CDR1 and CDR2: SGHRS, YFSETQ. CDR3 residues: CASSSGQEGFSPLHF.

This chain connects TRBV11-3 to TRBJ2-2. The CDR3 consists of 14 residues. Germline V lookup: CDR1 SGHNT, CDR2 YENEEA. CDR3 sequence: CASSLNGVSGELFF.

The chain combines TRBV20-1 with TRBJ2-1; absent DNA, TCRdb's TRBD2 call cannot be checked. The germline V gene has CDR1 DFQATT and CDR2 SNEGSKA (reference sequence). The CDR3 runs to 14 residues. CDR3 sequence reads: CSASEGGMYNEQFF.